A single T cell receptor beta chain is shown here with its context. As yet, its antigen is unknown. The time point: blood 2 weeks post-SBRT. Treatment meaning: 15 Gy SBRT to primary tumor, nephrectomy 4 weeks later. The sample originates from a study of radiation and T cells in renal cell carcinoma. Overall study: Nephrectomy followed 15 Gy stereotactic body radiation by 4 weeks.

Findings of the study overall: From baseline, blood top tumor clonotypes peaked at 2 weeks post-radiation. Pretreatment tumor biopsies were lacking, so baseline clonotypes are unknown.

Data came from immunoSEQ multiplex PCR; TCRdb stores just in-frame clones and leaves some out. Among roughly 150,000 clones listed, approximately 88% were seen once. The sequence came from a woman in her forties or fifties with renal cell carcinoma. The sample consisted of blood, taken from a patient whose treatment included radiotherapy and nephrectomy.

The DNA of the CDR3 is TGTGCCAGCAGCTTAACCGACAATGAGCAGTTCTTC. It translates to CASSLTDNEQFF. V gene TRBV11-3 combines with J gene TRBJ2-1, with D unresolved. V dropped 2 bases and J dropped 5 bases, with 4 bases sitting between them. Germline-derived CDR1 and CDR2 are SGHNT and YENEEA. This CDR3 spans 12 amino acids.